These T cell receptor beta chains were read from a single sample in a study of blood T cells in healthy people across ages. TCRdb re-analysed the 5' RACE reads in MiXCR, keeping a single row per CDR3 protein. The sample lists 750,000 to 950,000 distinct CDR3 sequences, roughly 25% seen once, with around 3% in the top ten. The same sample was also studied in work on T cells of mothers and their children.

The sample comprised blood. The receptors stem from a boy between 10 and 17 years old in good health. Each CDR3 is given with its conserved first and last residue. A D gene is named only where the DNA matches it firmly. Clone size is not always given. Where it is, it says once, few, many or a class for expanded clones.

CASSLDIEAYEQYF	TGCGCCAGCAGCCTGGACATCGAAGCCTACGAGCAGTACTTC	.	TRBV5-1	TRBJ2-7	.
CASSVKGIETQYF	TGTGCCAGCAGCGTAAAGGGTATAGAGACCCAGTACTTC	once	TRBV9	TRBJ2-5	.
CSAALRVARGHEQYF	TGCAGCGCTGCCCTCCGGGTCGCCAGGGGCCACGAGCAGTACTTC	.	TRBV29-1	TRBJ2-7	.
CSVESTNMETQYF	TGCAGCGTTGAATCAACAAACATGGAGACCCAGTACTTC	.	TRBV29-1	TRBJ2-5	.
CASSIGLVRDTQYF	TGTGCCAGTAGTATCGGACTAGTTAGAGATACGCAGTATTTT	.	TRBV19	TRBJ2-3	TRBD2
CASSGGTSNEQYF	TGTGCCAGCAGCGGCGGGACATCGAACGAGCAGTACTTC	few	TRBV9	TRBJ2-7	.
CASRRQAFSGNTIYF	TGTGCCAGCAGACGACAGGCCTTCTCTGGAAACACCATATATTTT	.	TRBV11-2	TRBJ1-3	.
CASSSSGGGALSYNEQFF	TGTGCCAGCAGTTCGTCGGGAGGGGGGGCGCTCTCCTACAATGAGCAGTTCTTC	.	TRBV11-2	TRBJ2-1	TRBD2
CASSQTETGNHEQYF	TGTGCCAGCAGCCAAACCGAGACAGGGAACCACGAGCAGTACTTC	.	TRBV12-3/TRBV12-4	TRBJ2-7	TRBD1
CASSLWGQGDYEQYF	TGTGCCAGCAGTTTATGGGGGCAGGGGGACTACGAGCAGTACTTC	few	TRBV28	TRBJ2-7	TRBD1
CASSYEPREDTQHF	TGTGCCAGCAGTTACGAGCCCAGGGAGGATACGCAGCATTTT	.	TRBV6-5	TRBJ1-5	.
CASSRRDRGHVLTF	TGTGCCAGCAGCCGCCGGGACAGGGGCCACGTCCTGACTTTC	few	TRBV27	TRBJ2-6	TRBD1
CASSYASGANEQFF	TGTGCCAGCAGTTACGCCAGCGGGGCCAATGAGCAGTTCTTC	.	TRBV6-5	TRBJ2-1	TRBD2
CATSRDQDGGSEKLFF	TGTGCCACCAGCAGAGACCAGGACGGGGGGTCCGAAAAACTGTTTTTT	.	TRBV15	TRBJ1-4	.
CASSAGTSGQETQYF	TGTGCCAGCAGCGCCGGGACTAGCGGTCAAGAGACCCAGTACTTC	few	TRBV9	TRBJ2-5	TRBD2
CASSSGLAGALLQYF	TGTGCCAGCAGCTCAGGACTAGCGGGGGCCCTCCTTCAGTACTTC	.	TRBV11-2	TRBJ2-4	TRBD2
CASSEDSLDYNEQFF	TGCGCCAGCAGTGAGGATAGCCTCGACTACAATGAGCAGTTCTTC	few	TRBV10-1	TRBJ2-1	.
CATQRPIGQGAGEQFF	TGTGCCACCCAGCGCCCCATAGGACAGGGGGCTGGAGAGCAGTTCTTC	.	TRBV6-6	TRBJ2-1	TRBD1
CAISESKGVLETQYF	TGTGCCATCAGTGAGTCGAAGGGAGTCTTAGAGACCCAGTACTTC	.	TRBV10-3	TRBJ2-5	.
CASSLAPQRGGYTGELFF	TGTGCCAGCAGCTTGGCCCCTCAGCGGGGGGGGTACACCGGGGAGCTGTTTTTT	.	TRBV5-5	TRBJ2-2	TRBD2
CASSFTGTNYEQYF	TGTGCCAGCAGCTTTACCGGGACAAACTACGAGCAGTACTTC	.	TRBV7-2	TRBJ2-7	.
CSVERGNEPFF	TGCAGCGTTGAAAGGGGGAATGAGCCGTTCTTC	few	TRBV29-1	TRBJ2-5	.
CASRTLGTVSKAWHYGYTF	TGTGCCAGCAGGACCCTCGGGACAGTGAGTAAGGCTTGGCACTATGGCTACACCTTC	few	TRBV28	TRBJ1-2	TRBD1
CASSGPGQGVYEQYF	TGTGCCAGCAGTGGACCGGGACAGGGGGTCTACGAGCAGTACTTC	.	TRBV6-5	TRBJ2-7	TRBD1
CASMGVFPTDTQYF	TGTGCCAGTATGGGGGTTTTCCCCACAGATACGCAGTATTTT	few	TRBV19	TRBJ2-3	.
CSVRTGSYNEQFF	TGCAGTGTCCGGACGGGCTCCTACAATGAGCAGTTCTTC	.	TRBV20-1	TRBJ2-1	.
CSAERTSGYTQYF	TGCAGTGCTGAAAGGACTAGCGGCTATACGCAGTATTTT	.	TRBV20-1	TRBJ2-3	TRBD2
CASSYNGRTGELFF	TGTGCCAGCAGTTACAACGGGAGGACCGGGGAGCTGTTTTTT	.	TRBV6-5	TRBJ2-2	TRBD2
CATSDSIGLAGSSYNEQFF	TGTGCCACCAGTGATTCGATCGGACTAGCTGGAAGCTCCTACAATGAGCAGTTCTTC	many	TRBV24-1	TRBJ2-1	TRBD2
CASSPSRKRGGIGEQFF	TGTGCCAGCAGTCCCTCCCGCAAGCGGGGGGGCATTGGAGAGCAGTTCTTC	few	TRBV28	TRBJ2-1	TRBD2
CSARSSRSFSYEQYF	TGCAGTGCGAGATCTAGCCGCAGTTTCTCCTACGAGCAGTACTTC	.	TRBV20-1	TRBJ2-7	.
CASIKRRAYGYTF	TGTGCCAGCATCAAGCGGCGGGCCTATGGCTACACCTTC	.	TRBV28	TRBJ1-2	.
CASSPASWYQETQYF	TGTGCCAGCAGTCCCGCCTCGTGGTACCAAGAGACCCAGTACTTC	few	TRBV11-2	TRBJ2-5	.
CASRPGLAGDTDTQYF	TGTGCCAGCCGACCCGGACTAGCGGGGGACACAGATACGCAGTATTTT	few	TRBV6-1	TRBJ2-3	TRBD2
CASSYTSGVSSYNEQFF	TGTGCCAGCAGCTACACTAGCGGGGTCAGCTCCTACAATGAGCAGTTCTTC	.	TRBV6-4	TRBJ2-1	TRBD2
CASSVAAGDPYEQYF	TGTGCCAGCAGCGTAGCGGCCGGGGATCCCTACGAGCAGTACTTC	.	TRBV9	TRBJ2-7	.
CASSLGTHRTTNEKLFF	TGCGCCAGCAGCCTCGGGACACACCGTACGACTAATGAAAAACTGTTTTTT	.	TRBV4-1	TRBJ1-4	.
CASKGQNTEAFF	TGTGCCAGCAAGGGACAGAACACTGAAGCTTTCTTT	.	TRBV6-2/TRBV6-3	TRBJ1-1	.
CAWSSQETQYF	TGTGCCTGGAGTTCCCAAGAGACCCAGTACTTC	few	TRBV30	TRBJ2-5	.
CASTTVGTGYQETQYF	TGTGCCAGCACCACAGTCGGGACAGGGTACCAAGAGACCCAGTACTTC	.	TRBV7-2	TRBJ2-5	TRBD1